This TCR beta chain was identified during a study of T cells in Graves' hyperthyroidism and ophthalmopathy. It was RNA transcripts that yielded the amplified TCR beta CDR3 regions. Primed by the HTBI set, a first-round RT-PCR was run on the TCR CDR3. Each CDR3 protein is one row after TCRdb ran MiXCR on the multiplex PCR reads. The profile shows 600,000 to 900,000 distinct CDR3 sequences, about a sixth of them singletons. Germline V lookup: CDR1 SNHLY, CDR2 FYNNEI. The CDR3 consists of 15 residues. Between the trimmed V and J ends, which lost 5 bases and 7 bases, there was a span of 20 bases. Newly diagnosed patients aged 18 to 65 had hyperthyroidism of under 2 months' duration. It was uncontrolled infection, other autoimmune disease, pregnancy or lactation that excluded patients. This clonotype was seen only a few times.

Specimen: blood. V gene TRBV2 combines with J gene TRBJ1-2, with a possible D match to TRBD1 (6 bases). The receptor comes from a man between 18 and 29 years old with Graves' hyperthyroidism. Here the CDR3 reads CASSPTSGAASGYTF. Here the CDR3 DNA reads TGTGCCAGCAGTCCTACATCAGGGGCCGCTTCTGGCTACACCTTC.